This TCR beta chain is from a study of T cell responses to AZD1222 COVID-19 vaccine. V lost 3 bases, J lost 7 bases, and 15 bases lay in between. The CDR3 consists of 13 residues. Germline V gene sequence: CDR1 GTSNPN, CDR2 SVGIG (reference sequence). Overall study findings and caveats: The study found Spike-specific TCR breadth and depth rose after two AZD1222 doses. Seropositive status at baseline applied to only a handful of AZD1222 recipients. In a largely white British group with more females than males, clonal diversity was possibly underestimated.

The repertoire was sequenced with immunoSEQ multiplex PCR; TCRdb's copy has only in-frame clones and lacks some. The sample has more than 85,000 clones; approximately 91% are singletons. Concerning this clone itself: Antigen specificity is unknown.

The sample in question was peripheral blood, obtained on day 0 of MenACWY control vaccination. This chain links TRBV30 with TRBJ1-2; D might be TRBD1 (6 bases). The receptor was derived from an adult in good health. The CDR3 DNA reads TGTGCCTGGAGGGATACAGGGATGAGTGGCTACACCTTC. It is translated as CAWRDTGMSGYTF.